These 20 T cell receptor beta chains were sequenced from one sample in a study of identical twins' blood T cells. TCRdb recomputed calls from the 5' RACE reads with MiXCR, one row per CDR3 protein. The sample lists fewer than 450,000 distinct CDR3 sequences; under 30% were seen once. The sample consisted of PBMCs. These receptors all come from a woman aged 18-55 years in good health.

This clonotype was seen only once. V gene TRBV6-2 or TRBV6-3 combines with J gene TRBJ2-7; no definite D call. From germline, CDR1 is MNHEY and CDR2 SVGEGT. The ends were cut back, 4 bases at V and 2 bases at J, with 15 bases in the middle. The CDR3 spans 15 residues. CDR3 sequence: CASSLTVEPPYEQYF. CDR3 sequence (DNA): TGTGCCAGCAGTTTAACAGTGGAGCCCCCCTACGAGCAGTACTTC.

The sample holds a few counts of this clonotype. The rearrangement uses TRBV6-1 and TRBJ1-5; D may be TRBD1 (6 bases). Trimming removed 3 bases from V and 6 bases from J, with 12 bases in between. Germline CDR1 is MNHNS and CDR2 is SASEGT. This CDR3 has 14 amino acids. Here the CDR3 reads CASSDSSGAQPQHF. Here the CDR3 DNA reads TGTGCCAGCAGTGATTCTTCAGGGGCTCAGCCCCAGCATTTT.

This chain links TRBV12-3 or TRBV12-4 with TRBJ1-5; 7 bases agree with TRBD1. This CDR3 is built from 16 residues. J lost 2 bases, V lost 7 bases, and 11 bases had no gene match. In nucleotides, the CDR3 is TGTGCCAGCAATAGGGACAGCGGGGAAGGCAATCAGCCCCAGCATTTT. Translation gives CASNRDSGEGNQPQHF.

This rearrangement joins TRBV19 to TRBJ1-1; D remains ambiguous. V gave up 4 bases and J gave up 6 bases, with 9 bases separating them. CDR3 length: 12 amino acids. The germline CDR1 and CDR2 sequences are LNHDA and SQIVND (reference sequence). The DNA of the CDR3 is TGTGCCAGTAGTACGGGCCGGGCTGAAGCTTTCTTT. Translated: CASSTGRAEAFF. The complete variable domain, with remaining parts taken from reference TRBV19 and TRBJ1-1, reads DGGITQSPKYLFRKEGQNVTLSCEQNLNHDAMYWYRQDPGQGLRLIYYSQIVNDFQKGDIAEGYSVSREKKESFPLTVTSAQKNPTAFYLCASSTGRAEAFFGQGTRLTVV.

This clonotype showed up just a few times. The V gene is TRBV20-1, the J gene TRBJ1-5, with D hard to call. Germline V gene data show CDR1 as DFQATT and CDR2 as SNEGSKA (reference sequence). V was cut by 1 base and J by 4 bases, with 8 bases left in between. The CDR3 totals 13 residues. As DNA, the CDR3 is TGCAGTGCTAGAGGGGGAGCGAATCAGCCCCAGCATTTT. Translating gives CSARGGANQPQHF.

The V call is TRBV6-2 or TRBV6-3, the J call TRBJ2-5; 9 nucleotides line up with TRBD2. The V gene end was trimmed by 6 bases and the J gene end by 2 bases; junction bases not matched to a gene: 1. In germline, CDR1 is MNHEY, CDR2 SVGEGT. The CDR3 length is 13 residues. This CDR3 reads CASRSGGQETQYF. CDR3 DNA sequence: TGTGCCAGCAGAAGCGGGGGGCAAGAGACCCAGTACTTC.

The chain combines TRBV27 with TRBJ1-5, with no clear D. The germline gives CDR1 MNHEY, CDR2 SMNVEV (reference sequence). Trimming shortened V by 0 bases and J by 0 bases, and 6 bases separated the two germline ends. CDR3 length: 15 amino acids. The CDR3 protein is CASSLSGISNQPQHF. The CDR3 nucleotides read TGTGCCAGCAGTTTATCGGGGATTAGCAATCAGCCCCAGCATTTT.

The chain couples TRBV14 to TRBJ1-4, with a tentative D call TRBD1 (6 bases). The germline V gene has CDR1 SGHDN and CDR2 FVKESK. This CDR3 has 15 residues. V was cut by 2 bases and J by 8 bases, with 15 bases left in between. The CDR3 DNA sequence: TGTGCCAGCAGCCAAAGTGGCAGGGGAAGCGAAAAACTGTTTTTT. It is translated as CASSQSGRGSEKLFF.

The chain combines TRBV27 with TRBJ1-1, with 10 bases lining up with TRBD1. The CDR3 spans 15 residues. The ends lost 5 bases at V and 6 bases at J; junction bases unmatched: 9. The germline CDR1 and CDR2 sequences are MNHEY and SMNVEV (reference sequence). The CDR3 DNA sequence: TGTGCCAGCAGTCGTCGGACAGGGGGTGATGCTGAAGCTTTCTTT. Protein product: CASSRRTGGDAEAFF.

The gene calls are TRBV6-2 or TRBV6-3 and TRBJ2-7; D possibly corresponds to TRBD2 (6 bases). Between the trimmed V and J ends, which lost 2 bases and 5 bases, there was a span of 16 bases. Per germline, CDR1 MNHEY and CDR2 SVGEGT. The CDR3 is 15 residues long. For the CDR3, the DNA is TGTGCCAGCAGTTACGGAGGGGCCGGACTTCACGAGCAGTACTTC. Translation gives CASSYGGAGLHEQYF.

This sequence joins TRBV6-2 or TRBV6-3 and TRBJ1-2; D gene unclear. From germline, CDR1 is MNHEY and CDR2 SVGEGT. CDR3 size: 12 residues. V lost 0 bases to trimming and J lost 8 bases, with 7 bases between them. In DNA, the CDR3 is TGTGCCAGCAGTTACTCGAGTGCGGGCTACACCTTC. Translated: CASSYSSAGYTF.

A few counts support this clonotype. The rearrangement links TRBV5-8 to TRBJ1-2; D remains unclear. There are 13 residues in the CDR3. Germline lookup yields CDR1 SGHTS and CDR2 YDEGEE. V was pared by 4 bases and J by 4 bases, with 11 bases between. In nucleotides, the CDR3 is TGTGCCAGCAGCCTACACGGTTCCTATGGCTACACCTTC. Translated, it gives CASSLHGSYGYTF.

The chain carries TRBV12-3 or TRBV12-4 and TRBJ1-1; D unclear. The V end was cut by 11 bases, the J end by 3 bases, with 10 bases between. The CDR3 consists of 11 residues. This chain's CDR3 is CAGIADTEAFF. CDR3 bases: TGTGCCGGCATAGCGGACACTGAAGCTTTCTTT.

Of note for this clonotype: Just one base apart from a much larger clone, this may be a read error. V and J are TRBV2 and TRBJ2-7; 7 nucleotides line up with TRBD2. CDR1 and CDR2 from the germline V gene are SNHLY and FYNNEI. This CDR3 spans 14 amino acids. The CDR3 bases are TGTGCCGGCAGTGAAGCGGGGCCGGATTACGAGCAGTACTTC. Its translation: CAGSEAGPDYEQYF.

The sample holds a few counts of this clonotype. V usage is TRBV4-3 and J usage is TRBJ2-1; 9 positions match TRBD2. V lost 3 bases to trimming and J lost 7 bases; unmatched junction nucleotides: 13. Germline V lookup: CDR1 LGHNA, CDR2 YSLEER. This CDR3 comprises 17 residues. CDR3 amino acids: CASSQDIFSGSFNEQFF. The CDR3 nucleotides read TGCGCCAGCAGCCAGGACATCTTTAGCGGGAGTTTTAATGAGCAGTTCTTC.

The chain links TRBV29-1 to TRBJ2-2; 11 bases are a match to TRBD2. CDR1 and CDR2 (germline): SQVTM, ANQGSEA. The CDR3 loop spans 16 amino acids. V shed 2 bases, J shed 7 bases, and the junction held 9 bases outside the gene matches. The CDR3 bases are TGCAGCGTTGAAACGGCGGCTAGCGGGGGGAACGGGGAGCTGTTTTTT. Its translation: CSVETAASGGNGELFF.

The V gene is TRBV20-1, the J gene TRBJ1-2; possibly TRBD1 for D (5 bases). Germline CDR1 is DFQATT and CDR2 is SNEGSKA (reference sequence). V was trimmed by 0 bases and J by 5 bases, leaving 22 bases between them. The CDR3 is made up of 17 amino acids. The CDR3 protein is CSARDLLGQAGGYGYTF. In DNA, the CDR3 is TGCAGTGCTAGAGATCTCTTAGGCCAGGCTGGGGGTTATGGCTACACCTTC.

This clonotype was recorded a few times. The CDR3 end shows no conserved phenylalanine or tryptophan, and so a read error is likely. J is TRBJ2-2 and V is TRBV6-2 or TRBV6-3; the match to TRBD2 covers 7 bases. CDR1 and CDR2 from the germline V gene are MNHEY and SVGEGT. V was pared by 5 bases and J by 1 base, with 7 bases of the junction left unmatched. This CDR3 contains 16 residues. The CDR3 spells CASSDTSALNTGELFS. For the CDR3, the DNA is TGTGCCAGCAGTGATACTAGCGCCCTGAACACCGGGGAGCTGTTTTCT.

Comments on this clonotype: This sequence may be a read error, since a much larger clone differs from it by one base. The genes are TRBV4-2 and TRBJ1-4; D is perhaps TRBD1 (6 bases). The CDR3 has 12 residues. V was cut by 1 base and J by 13 bases, with 10 bases left in between. Germline-derived CDR1 and CDR2 are LGHNA and YNFKEQ. CDR3 nucleotide sequence: TGTGCCAGCAGCCAAGTGGGGGACATACTGTTTTTT. Its translation is CASSQVGDILFF.

In DNA form, the CDR3 reads TGTGCCAGCAGCTTAGGAATGGGGGTCGACTATGGCTACACCTTC. This translates into CASSLGMGVDYGYTF. The chain has TRBV7-2 and TRBJ1-2; possible D gene TRBD1, 5 bases. Looked up from germline, CDR1 is SGHTA and CDR2 is FQGNSA. This CDR3 is 15 amino acids long. V dropped 1 base and J dropped 3 bases, with 12 bases sitting between them.